Listed below are T cell receptor beta chains from one sample, sequenced in a study of Ad26.COV2.S vaccination and SARS-CoV-2 variants. Assay used: immunoSEQ multiplex PCR; TCRdb lists only in-frame clones, some missing. The sample has around 320,000 clones; roughly 80% are singletons. The sequencing used peripheral blood, collected in a trial of Ad26.COV2.S vaccine versus placebo. The receptors come from a person between 18 and 65 years old who received the Ad26.COV2.S COVID-19 vaccine or a placebo. Both conserved end residues are part of each CDR3. Fields, in order: clone size, D gene, V gene, J gene, CDR3 protein, CDR3 DNA. The D gene is left open where the match is weak. Rows may omit the clone size; those that give it use once, few, many or a size class.

>.|.|TRBV7-8|TRBJ2-7
CASSLALEYEQYF
TGTGCCAGCAGCTTAGCGTTAGAGTACGAGCAGTACTTC
>.|.|TRBV20-1|TRBJ1-2
CSASSRVNGYTF
TGCAGTGCTAGTTCTAGGGTTAACGGCTACACCTTC
>.|.|TRBV7-9|TRBJ1-5
CASSFTQSGPNQPQHF
TGTGCCAGCAGCTTCACCCAGTCGGGCCCGAATCAGCCCCAGCATTTT
>.|.|TRBV25-1|TRBJ2-1
CASSRPLQAYNEQFF
TGTGCCAGCAGTAGGCCCCTACAGGCCTACAATGAGCAGTTCTTC
>.|.|TRBV29-1|TRBJ2-2
CSVSYLNTGELFF
TGCAGCGTCTCCTACCTCAACACCGGGGAGCTGTTTTTT
>.|TRBD1|TRBV5-1|TRBJ2-3
CASSLVVTGSIDTQYF
TGCGCCAGCAGCTTGGTAGTGACAGGGAGTATAGATACGCAGTATTTT
>many|.|TRBV7-9|TRBJ2-1
CASSFLMGGLMDEQFF
TGTGCCAGCAGCTTCCTCATGGGGGGCCTAATGGATGAGCAGTTCTTC
>.|TRBD1|TRBV5-4|TRBJ2-7
CASSLARGQGTYEQYF
TGTGCCAGCAGCTTGGCCCGGGGACAGGGGACCTACGAGCAGTACTTC
>.|.|TRBV5-1|TRBJ1-2
CASSLSGSTNYGYTF
TGCGCCAGCAGCTTATCGGGCAGCACTAACTATGGCTACACCTTC
>.|.|TRBV5-1|TRBJ2-7
CASSFLTGITYEQYF
TGCGCCAGCAGCTTTCTTACAGGGATAACCTACGAGCAGTACTTC
>.|.|TRBV27|TRBJ1-6
CASSVGGSLLGKALHF
TGTGCCAGCAGTGTGGGTGGGAGTCTTCTTGGTAAGGCCCTCCACTTT
>.|.|TRBV3-1/TRBV3-2|TRBJ1-2
CASSQDRRSYGYTF
TGTGCCAGCAGCCAAGATAGGCGGAGCTATGGCTACACCTTC
>.|TRBD1|TRBV15|TRBJ2-4
CATSRGQGASDIQYF
TGTGCCACCAGCAGAGGACAGGGGGCTTCGGACATTCAGTACTTC
>.|.|TRBV30|TRBJ1-1
CAWGRRNTEAFF
TGTGCCTGGGGAAGGAGGAACACTGAAGCTTTCTTT
>.|.|TRBV14|TRBJ1-2
CASSPPGGTTYGYTF
TGTGCCAGCAGCCCACCCGGGGGGACCACCTATGGCTACACCTTC
>once|.|TRBV19|TRBJ2-7
CASSTSTETRAYEQYF
TGTGCCAGTAGTACTTCGACGGAGACCCGTGCTTACGAGCAGTACTTC
>.|.|TRBV5-4|TRBJ2-3
CASSSATRGQSTDTQYF
TGTGCCAGCAGCTCGGCCACGAGGGGACAAAGCACAGATACGCAGTATTTT
>.|TRBD2|TRBV11-2|TRBJ2-5
CASSDGTSGVLETQYF
TGTGCCAGCAGCGACGGGACTAGCGGGGTACTAGAGACCCAGTACTTC
>.|.|TRBV6-5|TRBJ2-7
CASSYRQYYEQYF
TGTGCCAGCAGTTACCGACAGTATTACGAGCAGTACTTC
>.|TRBD2|TRBV14|TRBJ2-2
CASSLLAGGTGELFF
TGTGCCAGCAGCCTACTAGCGGGGGGGACCGGGGAGCTGTTTTTT
>.|TRBD2|TRBV4-1|TRBJ2-7
CASSQEGLAGLIAYEQYF
TGCGCCAGCAGCCAAGAAGGGCTAGCGGGACTTATCGCCTACGAGCAGTACTTC
>.|.|TRBV9|TRBJ2-5
CASSRTGGETQYF
TGTGCCAGCAGCCGGACCGGGGGAGAGACCCAGTACTTC
>.|.|TRBV10-3|TRBJ2-7
CAISEGTDVLGQYF
TGTGCCATCAGTGAGGGGACGGACGTCCTCGGGCAGTACTTC
>few|.|TRBV30|TRBJ1-2
CAWSSGVVGGYTF
TGTGCCTGGAGTTCAGGGGTTGTGGGTGGCTACACCTTC
>.|TRBD1|TRBV27|TRBJ1-1
CASSPRQGSTEAFF
TGTGCCAGCAGTCCTCGACAGGGGAGCACTGAAGCTTTCTTT
>.|TRBD1|TRBV27|TRBJ2-7
CASRRTGVNPYEQYF
TGTGCCAGCAGACGGACAGGGGTAAATCCCTACGAGCAGTACTTC
>.|TRBD2|TRBV11-3|TRBJ2-1
CASSLGAGVSNEQFF
TGTGCCAGCAGCTTAGGAGCGGGGGTGAGTAATGAGCAGTTCTTC
>.|TRBD2|TRBV30|TRBJ2-1
CAWSSRTSGGHSYNEQFF
TGTGCCTGGAGTTCTCGGACTAGCGGGGGGCACTCCTACAATGAGCAGTTCTTC
>.|TRBD1|TRBV7-2|TRBJ2-5
CASTTNRGKETQYF
TGTGCCAGCACCACCAACAGGGGGAAAGAGACCCAGTACTTC
>.|.|TRBV3-1/TRBV3-2|TRBJ1-6
CASSPSGGSPLHF
TGTGCCAGCAGCCCCAGTGGTGGTTCACCCCTCCACTTT
>.|.|TRBV12-3/TRBV12-4|TRBJ1-2
CASSWSDYGYTF
TGTGCCAGCAGTTGGAGTGACTATGGCTACACCTTC
>.|.|TRBV9|TRBJ2-3
CASSGVVGPVFTDTQYF
TGTGCCAGCAGCGGGGTGGTGGGCCCGGTTTTCACAGATACGCAGTATTTT
>.|.|TRBV19|TRBJ1-1
CASSINPTGNTEAFF
TGTGCCAGTAGTATAAACCCGACAGGGAACACTGAAGCTTTCTTT
>.|TRBD2|TRBV28|TRBJ2-2
CASSPGLGSGELFF
TGTGCCAGCAGCCCGGGACTAGGGTCCGGGGAGCTGTTTTTT
>few|.|TRBV28|TRBJ1-5
CATQDRRHGNQPQHF
TGTGCCACCCAGGACCGGAGGCATGGCAATCAGCCCCAGCATTTT
>.|.|TRBV2|TRBJ1-5
CASSEPDGANQPQHF
TGTGCCAGCAGTGAACCGGACGGAGCCAATCAGCCCCAGCATTTT
>.|.|TRBV20-1|TRBJ1-6
CSASSGVGNSPLHF
TGCAGTGCCAGTAGTGGTGTAGGTAATTCACCCCTCCACTTT
>.|.|TRBV7-9|TRBJ1-2
CASSNPGRNYGYTF
TGTGCCAGCAGCAATCCCGGGAGGAACTATGGCTACACCTTC
>.|.|TRBV6-5|TRBJ1-3
CASSLHPPSGNTIYF
TGTGCCAGCAGTTTACACCCCCCCTCTGGAAACACCATATATTTT
>.|.|TRBV7-3|TRBJ2-2
CASSLTGGLYTGELFF
TGTGCCAGCAGCTTAACGGGGGGACTCTACACCGGGGAGCTGTTTTTT
>.|TRBD1|TRBV27|TRBJ1-6
CASSPGTGGNSPLHF
TGTGCCAGCAGTCCCGGGACAGGGGGAAATTCACCCCTCCACTTT
>.|TRBD1|TRBV10-3|TRBJ2-2
CAINRDRDYAGELFF
TGTGCCATCAACCGGGACAGGGATTATGCCGGGGAGCTGTTTTTT
>.|TRBD2|TRBV2|TRBJ2-5
CASRGRTSGGAETQYF
TGTGCCAGCAGAGGCAGGACTAGCGGGGGGGCGGAGACCCAGTACTTC
>.|TRBD2|TRBV2|TRBJ2-3
CASSDGLAGGTDTQYF
TGTGCCAGCAGTGACGGACTAGCGGGGGGCACAGATACGCAGTATTTT
>.|TRBD2|TRBV11-3|TRBJ2-3
CASSLVFTGGRADTQYF
TGTGCCAGCAGCTTAGTATTTACGGGGGGGCGTGCAGATACGCAGTATTTT
>.|.|TRBV5-7|TRBJ1-6
CASSLDGTYLNNSPLHF
TGTGCCAGCAGCCTGGATGGGACCTATCTAAACAATTCACCCCTCCACTTT
>.|.|TRBV5-1|TRBJ1-1
CASSTDPDSLNTEAFF
TGCGCCAGCAGCACAGACCCCGACAGCTTGAACACTGAAGCTTTCTTT
>few|.|TRBV6-5|TRBJ1-6
CASSNDGRTNSPLHF
TGTGCCAGCAGTAATGATGGCCGGACTAATTCACCCCTCCACTTT
>.|.|TRBV3-1/TRBV3-2|TRBJ2-3
CASSLPPGDTQYF
TGTGCCAGCAGCCTCCCGCCGGGGGATACGCAGTATTTT
>once|TRBD1|TRBV6-5|TRBJ1-1
CASSPGDRYGEAFF
TGTGCCAGCAGCCCCGGGGACAGATATGGTGAAGCTTTCTTT
>once|TRBD2|TRBV5-1|TRBJ2-5
CASSTGLAGGQTQYF
TGCGCCAGCAGCACAGGACTAGCGGGGGGACAGACCCAGTACTTC
>.|TRBD1|TRBV4-1|TRBJ2-7
CASSQGPGQGSYEQYF
TGCGCCAGCAGCCAAGGCCCCGGACAGGGATCCTACGAGCAGTACTTC
>few|.|TRBV3-1/TRBV3-2|TRBJ2-5
CASSFGQRYQETQYF
TGTGCCAGCAGCTTCGGGCAGAGATACCAAGAGACCCAGTACTTC
>few|.|TRBV9|TRBJ2-1
CASSVGNNEQFF
TGTGCCAGCAGCGTAGGGAACAATGAGCAGTTCTTC